This T cell receptor (beta chain) was identified in a study of cytomegalovirus exposure and HLA in healthy donors. Turning to the study itself: Ancestry clustering placed around four fifths of several hundred genotyped donors in the Caucasian-associated cluster.

PCR was performed using 60 Vbeta and 13 Jbeta primers. This table comes from immunoSEQ multiplex PCR, and its TCRdb copy is limited to in-frame clones, with some not included. In the table there are 95,000 to 100,000 clones, about 85% of which are singletons. V gave up 5 bases and J gave up 4 bases, with 14 bases separating them. Germline V gives CDR1 SQVTM, CDR2 ANQGSEA. This CDR3 contains 14 residues. About this clone: Its antigen is as yet unknown.

General study findings and limits: Sequences of the TCR beta chain were said to predict the HLA-A and HLA-B alleles of most subjects accurately.

This chain connects TRBV29-1 to TRBJ2-2; the D is unclear. The source material was PBMCs. The clonotype originates from a man younger than 40 in good health and CMV-seronegative. In DNA form, the CDR3 reads TGCAGCGTTATTTCGAATTGGCTCACCGGGGAGCTGTTTTTT. It is translated as CSVISNWLTGELFF.